The 21 T cell receptor beta chains given below trace back to one sample, sequenced in a study of T cells after yellow fever vaccination. MiXCR, run by TCRdb on the 5' RACE reads, gives a single entry per CDR3 protein. The data show approximately 350,000 distinct CDR3 sequences, 11% seen once. Sequenced here: PBMCs, sampled on the day of the first yellow fever vaccination. These receptors were taken from a man aged 18 to 29 who received the YFV17D yellow fever vaccine.

A few counts support this clonotype. The chain joins TRBV20-1 to TRBJ1-5; D not resolved. The CDR3 totals 12 residues. Trimming stripped 1 base from V and 7 bases from J, with 8 bases between. From germline, CDR1 is DFQATT and CDR2 SNEGSKA (reference sequence). The DNA of the CDR3 is TGCAGTGCTAGAGCCTTCGGCCAGCCCCAGCATTTT. It specifies CSARAFGQPQHF.

The chain uses TRBV9 and TRBJ1-6; D is perhaps TRBD1 (5 bases). The CDR3 is 15 residues long. Germline V CDR1 and CDR2: SGDLS, YYNGEE. Trimming shortened V by 4 bases and J by 4 bases, and 12 bases separated the two germline ends. The CDR3 bases are TGTGCCAGCAGCCCCGGGGACTTATATAATTCACCCCTCCACTTT. The encoded protein is CASSPGDLYNSPLHF.

The V and J genes are TRBV20-1 and TRBJ2-7; 8 nucleotides line up with TRBD2. Germline-derived CDR1 and CDR2 are DFQATT and SNEGSKA (reference sequence). The CDR3 is made up of 13 amino acids. Losses at the gene ends were 5 bases for V and 2 bases for J; bases not matched to a gene: 5. The CDR3 loop is CSAGAGGPYEQYV. The CDR3 nucleotides are TGCAGTGCTGGGGCGGGAGGTCCCTACGAGCAGTACGTC.

This chain uses TRBV4-3 with TRBJ1-4; D is possibly TRBD1 (6 bases). Germline CDR1 and CDR2: LGHNA and YSLEER. Trimming cost V 0 bases and J 1 base, with 12 bases left between them. The CDR3 length is 17 residues. The CDR3, as DNA: TGCGCCAGCAGCCAAGATAGCGGGGGGCTAACTAATGAAAAACTGTTTTTT. Protein product: CASSQDSGGLTNEKLFF.

In its sample, this clonotype was seen a few times. The genes are TRBV7-9 and TRBJ2-7; 11 bases are a match to TRBD1. The J segment lost 6 bases and the V segment lost 0 bases, leaving 7 bases of the junction unmatched. Germline CDR1 reads SEHNR; CDR2 reads FQNEAQ (reference sequence). The CDR3 length is 16 residues. The CDR3 spells CASSLALGQGAREQYF. CDR3 DNA: TGTGCCAGCAGCTTAGCGTTAGGACAGGGGGCGCGCGAGCAGTACTTC.

J is TRBJ2-1 and V is TRBV7-2; TRBD2 agrees at 13 bases. CDR3 length: 17 amino acids. J was trimmed by 6 bases and V by 0 bases; bases with no gene match: 5. Germline V lookup: CDR1 SGHTA, CDR2 FQGNSA. This CDR3 is CASSLAGLAGSINEQFF. CDR3 DNA sequence: TGTGCCAGCAGCTTAGCGGGACTAGCGGGGTCAATCAATGAGCAGTTCTTC.

The DNA for the CDR3 is TGCAGCGTTGGATCGAACGATCAGCCCCAGCATTTT. It codes for CSVGSNDQPQHF. The rearrangement joins TRBV29-1 to TRBJ1-5; the D is unclear. CDR3 length: 12 residues. The germline V gene encodes CDR1 SQVTM and CDR2 ANQGSEA. V lost 4 bases and J lost 5, with 9 bases in between.

V and J are TRBV19 and TRBJ2-3; 10 bases are shared with TRBD2. The CDR3 loop spans 16 amino acids. The V segment lost 5 bases and the J segment 4 bases; nucleotides outside the gene matches: 9. Germline values: CDR1 LNHDA, CDR2 SQIVND (reference sequence). This chain's CDR3 is CASSLPSGGAPDTQYF. As DNA, the CDR3 is TGTGCCAGTAGTTTACCGAGCGGGGGGGCCCCAGATACGCAGTATTTT. Variable domain in full (rest from reference TRBV19 and TRBJ2-3): DGGITQSPKYLFRKEGQNVTLSCEQNLNHDAMYWYRQDPGQGLRLIYYSQIVNDFQKGDIAEGYSVSREKKESFPLTVTSAQKNPTAFYLCASSLPSGGAPDTQYFGPGTRLTVL.

The genes are TRBV19 and TRBJ2-5, with TRBD2 matching 10 bases. The germline CDR1 and CDR2 sequences are LNHDA and SQIVND (reference sequence). With V trimmed by 4 bases and J by 2 bases, 7 bases remained unmatched. The length of the CDR3 is 16 residues. The CDR3 coding sequence is TGTGCCAGTAGTAAGCGGGGACTAGCGTTACAAGAGACCCAGTACTTC. As protein: CASSKRGLALQETQYF.

Concerning this clonotype itself: This may come from a read error, since a much larger clone is one base off. The chain is built from TRBV12-3 or TRBV12-4 and TRBJ2-4; 10 bases align to TRBD2. This CDR3 is built from 17 residues. V gave up 10 bases and J gave up 1 base; unmatched junction bases: 13. CDR3 in amino acids: CAISFWRGLAAKNIQYF. CDR3 sequence (DNA): TGTGCCATCAGCTTCTGGAGGGGACTAGCGGCCAAAAACATTCAGTACTTC.

This clonotype came up many times. The genes are TRBV12-3 or TRBV12-4 and TRBJ2-2; 9 bases are a match to TRBD2. The CDR3 sequence is 21 residues long. Unmatched junction bases numbered 18, after V lost 4 bases and J lost 0 bases. The CDR3 nucleotides read TGTGCCAGCAGTTCCCGGCAGTTATCTAGCGGGGTACAAGCGAACACCGGGGAGCTGTTTTTT. As protein: CASSSRQLSSGVQANTGELFF.

The rearrangement links TRBV20-1 to TRBJ2-1; 8 bases fit TRBD2. V lost 2 bases to trimming and J lost 2 bases; unmatched junction nucleotides: 5. This CDR3 has 15 residues. Germline V gives CDR1 DFQATT, CDR2 SNEGSKA (reference sequence). The CDR3 coding sequence is TGCAGTGCTAGAAGACTAGCGAATACCTACAATGAGCAGTTCTTC. Protein product: CSARRLANTYNEQFF.

The rearrangement joins TRBV20-1 to TRBJ1-2, with D unclear. The CDR3 contains 13 residues. Germline CDR1 DFQATT, CDR2 SNEGSKA (reference sequence). The germline V and J ends were trimmed by 0 bases and 8 bases, with 13 bases remaining between them. CDR3 coding DNA: TGCAGTGCTAGAGATGGAGGATTGGGGGGCTACACCTTC. As protein: CSARDGGLGGYTF.

The V gene is TRBV6-5, the J gene TRBJ2-5, with D unresolved. This CDR3 spans 12 amino acids. Trimming shortened V by 6 bases and J by 4 bases, and 9 bases separated the two germline ends. CDR1 is MNHEY, CDR2 SVGAGI, per germline. The CDR3 reads CASRRSGETQYF. The CDR3 DNA sequence: TGTGCCAGCAGGCGATCTGGAGAGACCCAGTACTTC.

This clonotype has a handful of counts. This CDR3 reads CSANPLTRGLDTQYF. CDR3 nucleotide sequence: TGCAGTGCTAACCCCTTAACCAGGGGGCTGGATACGCAGTATTTT. The rearrangement joins TRBV20-1 to TRBJ2-3; 8 bases map to TRBD1. V shed 4 bases and J 6 bases; nucleotides not matched to a gene: 12. There are 15 residues in the CDR3. Germline V gene sequence: CDR1 DFQATT, CDR2 SNEGSKA (reference sequence).

This clonotype came up a few times. The genes are TRBV7-2 and TRBJ2-5; 10 nucleotides match TRBD2. The junction had 13 bases not matched to a gene; V was cut back by 5 bases and J by 10 bases. The V gene's germline CDR1 is SGHTA and CDR2 FQGNSA. This CDR3 region has 15 residues. In DNA, the CDR3 is TGTGCCAGCAGCCAAAGCGGGGGGGCCATTTGGAGCCAGTACTTC. Its translation is CASSQSGGAIWSQYF.

This clonotype was detected ten times or more. The genes are TRBV28 and TRBJ2-4, with TRBD2 matching over 8 bases. Unmatched junction bases numbered 5, after V lost 4 bases and J lost 0 bases. Germline values: CDR1 MDHEN, CDR2 SYDVKM. The CDR3 is made up of 16 amino acids. The CDR3 sequence: CASSSRGALAKNIQYF. CDR3 in DNA: TGTGCCAGCAGTTCGCGGGGGGCTCTAGCCAAAAACATTCAGTACTTC. The full variable domain, completed using reference TRBV28 and TRBJ2-4, is DVKVTQSSRYLVKRTGEKVFLECVQDMDHENMFWYRQDPGLGLRLIYFSYDVKMKEKGDIPEGYSVSREKKERFSLILESASTNQTSMYLCASSSRGALAKNIQYFGAGTRLSVL.

This clonotype has only a few counts. The chain employs TRBV11-2 and TRBJ2-4; D remains unclear. The V end was cut by 5 bases, the J end by 5 bases, with 10 bases between. In germline, CDR1 is SGHAT, CDR2 FQNNGV. The CDR3 has 13 amino acids. The CDR3 DNA reads as TGTGCCAGCAGCGTAGGAGAGCAAAACATTCAGTACTTC. Translation gives CASSVGEQNIQYF.

A few counts support this clonotype. J is TRBJ2-7 and V is TRBV10-3, with D possibly matching TRBD2 (6 bases). The V end was cut by 5 bases, the J end by 2 bases, with 10 bases between. CDR1 and CDR2 (germline): ENHRY, SYGVKD. This CDR3 comprises 13 residues. The CDR3 DNA is TGTGCCATCAGTTTCGGGGAGGCCTACGAGCAGTACTTC. Translated: CAISFGEAYEQYF.

This clonotype was detected ten times or more. The J gene is TRBJ2-1, the V gene TRBV27; TRBD1 matches at 7 bases. The CDR3 consists of 13 residues. V lost 4 bases, J lost 6 bases, and 3 bases stayed unmatched. Germline V gene data show CDR1 as MNHEY and CDR2 as SMNVEV (reference sequence). The CDR3 is CASSSRTGNEQFF. CDR3 bases: TGTGCCAGCAGTTCCAGGACAGGCAATGAGCAGTTCTTC.

The J gene is TRBJ1-5, the V gene TRBV2, with TRBD1 as a possible D gene (5 bases). Germline values: CDR1 SNHLY, CDR2 FYNNEI. V lost 7 bases and J lost 4, with 17 bases in between. This CDR3 is built from 15 residues. CDR3 bases: TGTGCCAGCAACCCTTACCAGGGATCTAATCAGCCCCAGCATTTT. It encodes CASNPYQGSNQPQHF.